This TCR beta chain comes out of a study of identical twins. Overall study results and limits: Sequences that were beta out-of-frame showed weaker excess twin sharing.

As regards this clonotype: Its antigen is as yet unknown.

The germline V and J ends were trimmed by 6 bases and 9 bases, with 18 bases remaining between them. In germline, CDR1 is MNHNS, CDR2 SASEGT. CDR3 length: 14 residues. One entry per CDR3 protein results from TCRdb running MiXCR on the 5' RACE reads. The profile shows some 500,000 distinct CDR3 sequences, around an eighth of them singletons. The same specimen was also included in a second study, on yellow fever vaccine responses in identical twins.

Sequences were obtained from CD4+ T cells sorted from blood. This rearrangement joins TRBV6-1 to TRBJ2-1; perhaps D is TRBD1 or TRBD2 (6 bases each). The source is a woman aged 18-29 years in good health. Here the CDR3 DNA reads TGTGCCAGCAGGCTAAACAGGGCGGAGGGTGAGCAGTTCTTC. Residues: CASRLNRAEGEQFF.